This T cell receptor beta chain stems from a study of blood T cell repertoires in COVID-19. Losses at the gene ends were 5 bases for V and 3 bases for J; bases not matched to a gene: 1. Germline CDR1 is MNHEY and CDR2 is SVGAGI. The CDR3 totals 12 residues. In the original processing: The assay estimated nucleated cells by amplifying reference gene primers. The table came from immunoSEQ multiplex PCR; TCRdb's copy has only in-frame clones and leaves some out. The V and J calls and the clone size are those of that table, but D and trimming were determined from the DNA. The sample yields tens of thousands of clones, around 83% seen once.

Sequencing used peripheral blood. V and J are TRBV6-5 and TRBJ2-7, with 7 bases lining up with TRBD1. This receptor was taken from a young man with COVID-19, enrolled during active disease. CDR3 protein: CASSPGGYEQYF. The CDR3 DNA reads as TGTGCCAGCAGTCCAGGGGGCTACGAGCAGTACTTC.